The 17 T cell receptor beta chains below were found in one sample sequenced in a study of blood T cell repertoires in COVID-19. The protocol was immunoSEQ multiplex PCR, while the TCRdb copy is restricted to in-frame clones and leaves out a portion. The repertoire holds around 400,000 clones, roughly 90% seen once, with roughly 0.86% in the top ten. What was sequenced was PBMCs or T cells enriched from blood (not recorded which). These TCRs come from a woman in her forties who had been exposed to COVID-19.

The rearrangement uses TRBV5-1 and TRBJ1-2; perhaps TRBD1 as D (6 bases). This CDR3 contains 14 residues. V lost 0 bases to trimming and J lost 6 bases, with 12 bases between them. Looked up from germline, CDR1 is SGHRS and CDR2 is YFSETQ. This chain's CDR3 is CASSLAVGGHGYTF. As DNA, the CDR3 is TGCGCCAGCAGCTTGGCCGTCGGGGGGCATGGCTACACCTTC.

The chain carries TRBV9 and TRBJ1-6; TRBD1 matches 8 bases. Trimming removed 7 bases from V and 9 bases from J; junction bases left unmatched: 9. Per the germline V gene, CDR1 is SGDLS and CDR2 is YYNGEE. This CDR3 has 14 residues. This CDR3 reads CASGPGQEISPLHF. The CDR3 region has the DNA TGTGCCAGCGGACCGGGACAGGAGATTTCACCCCTCCACTTT.

This CDR3 reads CATSGLREGGAYNEQFF. DNA of the CDR3: TGTGCCACCAGTGGCCTCCGGGAGGGAGGGGCCTACAATGAGCAGTTCTTC. The V and J genes are TRBV24-1 and TRBJ2-1; 8 bases are a match to TRBD2. The V gene end was trimmed by 5 bases and the J gene end by 2 bases; junction bases not matched to a gene: 10. CDR3 length: 17 amino acids. Per germline, CDR1 KGHDR and CDR2 SFDVKD.

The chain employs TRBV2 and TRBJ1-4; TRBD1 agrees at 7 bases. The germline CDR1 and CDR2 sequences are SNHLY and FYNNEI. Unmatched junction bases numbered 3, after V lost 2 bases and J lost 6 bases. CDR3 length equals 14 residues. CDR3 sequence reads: CASSEFRGDEKLFF. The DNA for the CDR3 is TGTGCCAGCAGTGAATTCAGGGGGGATGAAAAACTGTTTTTT.

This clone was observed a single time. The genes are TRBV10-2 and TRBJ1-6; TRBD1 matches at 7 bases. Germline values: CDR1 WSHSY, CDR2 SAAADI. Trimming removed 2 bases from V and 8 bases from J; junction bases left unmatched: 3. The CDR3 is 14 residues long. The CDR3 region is CASSEEGADSPLHF. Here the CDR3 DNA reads TGCGCCAGCAGTGAGGAGGGGGCGGATTCACCCCTCCACTTT.

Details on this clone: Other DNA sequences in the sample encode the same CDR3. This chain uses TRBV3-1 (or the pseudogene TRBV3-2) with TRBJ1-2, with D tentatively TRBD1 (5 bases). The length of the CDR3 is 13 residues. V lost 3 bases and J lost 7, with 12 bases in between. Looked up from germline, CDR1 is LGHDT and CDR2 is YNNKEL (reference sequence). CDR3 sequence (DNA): TGTGCCAGCAGCCAGGAGGGGCGCGGTGGCTACACCTTC. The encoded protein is CASSQEGRGGYTF.

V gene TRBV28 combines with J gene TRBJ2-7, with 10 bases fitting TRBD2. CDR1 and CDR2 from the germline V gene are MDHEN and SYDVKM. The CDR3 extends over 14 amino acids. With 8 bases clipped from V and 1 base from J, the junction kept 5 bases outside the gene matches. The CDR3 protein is CASRGLADSYEQYF. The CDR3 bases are TGTGCCAGCCGAGGACTAGCGGATTCCTACGAGCAGTACTTC.

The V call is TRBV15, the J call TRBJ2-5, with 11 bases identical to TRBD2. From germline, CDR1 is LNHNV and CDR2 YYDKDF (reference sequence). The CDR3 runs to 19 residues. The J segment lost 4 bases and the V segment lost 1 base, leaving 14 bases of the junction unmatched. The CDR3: CATSRVVGTSGTPGETQYF. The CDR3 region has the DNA TGTGCCACCAGCAGAGTAGTTGGGACTAGCGGAACCCCGGGAGAGACCCAGTACTTC.

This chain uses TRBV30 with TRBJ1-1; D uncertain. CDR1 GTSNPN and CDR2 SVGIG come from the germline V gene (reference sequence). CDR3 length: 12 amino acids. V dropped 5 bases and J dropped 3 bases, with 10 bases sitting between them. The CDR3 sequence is CAWQVIHTEAFF. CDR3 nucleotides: TGTGCCTGGCAGGTTATTCACACTGAAGCTTTCTTT.

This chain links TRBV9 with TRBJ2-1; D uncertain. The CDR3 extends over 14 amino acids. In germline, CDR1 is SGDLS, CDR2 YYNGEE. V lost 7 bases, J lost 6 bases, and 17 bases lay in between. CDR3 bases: TGTGCCAGCGGGTCGAGGCTAATAGCCAATGAGCAGTTCTTC. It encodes CASGSRLIANEQFF.

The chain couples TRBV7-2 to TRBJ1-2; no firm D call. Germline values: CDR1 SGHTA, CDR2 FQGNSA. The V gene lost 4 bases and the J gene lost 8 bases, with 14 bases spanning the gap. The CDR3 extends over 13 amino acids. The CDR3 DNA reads TGTGCCAGCAGCTCCTCCCTAGTAGAGGGCTACACCTTC. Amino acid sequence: CASSSSLVEGYTF.

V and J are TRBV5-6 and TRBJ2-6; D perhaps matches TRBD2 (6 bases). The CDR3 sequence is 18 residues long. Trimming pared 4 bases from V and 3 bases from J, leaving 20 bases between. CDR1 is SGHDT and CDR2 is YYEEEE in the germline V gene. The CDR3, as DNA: TGTGCCAGCAGCCCTATGCGGGACTCCGCTCTTGGGGCCAACGTCCTGACTTTC. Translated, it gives CASSPMRDSALGANVLTF.

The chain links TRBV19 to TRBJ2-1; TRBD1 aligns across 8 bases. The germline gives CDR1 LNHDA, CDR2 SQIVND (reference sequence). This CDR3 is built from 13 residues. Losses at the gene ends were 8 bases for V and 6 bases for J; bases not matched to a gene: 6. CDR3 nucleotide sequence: TGTGCCAGTGCAAAACAGGGGGGCAATGAGCAGTTCTTC. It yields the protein CASAKQGGNEQFF.

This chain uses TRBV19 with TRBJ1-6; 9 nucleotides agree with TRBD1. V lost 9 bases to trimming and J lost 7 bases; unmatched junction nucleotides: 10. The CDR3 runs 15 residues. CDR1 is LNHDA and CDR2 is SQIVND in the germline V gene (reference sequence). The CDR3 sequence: CASLKGTGKNSPLHF. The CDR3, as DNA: TGTGCCAGCCTAAAAGGGACAGGGAAGAATTCACCCCTCCACTTT.

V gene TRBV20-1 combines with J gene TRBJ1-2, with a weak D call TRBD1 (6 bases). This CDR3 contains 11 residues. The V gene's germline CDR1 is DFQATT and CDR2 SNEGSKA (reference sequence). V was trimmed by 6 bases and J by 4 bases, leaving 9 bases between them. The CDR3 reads CSAWTVYGYTF. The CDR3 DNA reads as TGCAGTGCGTGGACAGTCTATGGCTACACCTTC.

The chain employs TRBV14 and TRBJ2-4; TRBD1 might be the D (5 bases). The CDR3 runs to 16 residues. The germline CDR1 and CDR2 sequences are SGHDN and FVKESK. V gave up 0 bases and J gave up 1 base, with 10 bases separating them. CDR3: CASSQETWGAKNIQYF. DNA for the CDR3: TGTGCCAGCAGCCAAGAAACTTGGGGCGCCAAAAACATTCAGTACTTC.

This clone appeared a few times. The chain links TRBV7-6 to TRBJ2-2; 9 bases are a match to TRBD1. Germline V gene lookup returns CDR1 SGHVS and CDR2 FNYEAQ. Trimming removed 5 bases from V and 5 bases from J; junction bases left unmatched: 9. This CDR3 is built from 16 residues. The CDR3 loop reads CASSPNRGRRTGELFF. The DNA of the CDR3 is TGTGCCAGCAGCCCTAACAGGGGGCGCAGAACCGGGGAGCTGTTTTTT.